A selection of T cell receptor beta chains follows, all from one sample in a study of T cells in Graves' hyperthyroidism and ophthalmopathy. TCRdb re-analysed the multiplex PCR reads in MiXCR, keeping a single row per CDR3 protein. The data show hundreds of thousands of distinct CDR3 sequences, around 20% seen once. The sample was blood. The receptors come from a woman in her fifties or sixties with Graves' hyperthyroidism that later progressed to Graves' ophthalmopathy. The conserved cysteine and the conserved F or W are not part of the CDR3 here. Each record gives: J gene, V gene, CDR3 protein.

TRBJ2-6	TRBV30	AWTGGVVWGANVLT
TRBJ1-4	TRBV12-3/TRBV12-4	ASSLAGQGREKLF
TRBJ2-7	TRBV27	ASSQPGRIYEQY
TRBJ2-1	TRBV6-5	ASSYSKGLGNEQF
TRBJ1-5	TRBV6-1	ASGSGGYQPQH
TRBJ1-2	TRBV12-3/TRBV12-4	ASSPGTGGLANYGYT
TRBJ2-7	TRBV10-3	AISEGASYEQY
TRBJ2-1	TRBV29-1	SVGIGTLGNEQF
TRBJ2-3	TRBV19	ASKRIGAEDTQY
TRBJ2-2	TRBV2	ASIPHPGRDTNTGELF
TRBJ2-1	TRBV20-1	SAAAGAYNEQF
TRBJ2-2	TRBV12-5	ASGRTGRTGELF
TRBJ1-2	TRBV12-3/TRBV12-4	ASSDRDRGSNYGYT
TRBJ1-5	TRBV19	ASTWEGRYSNQPQH
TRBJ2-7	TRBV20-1	SARPGLPPYEQY
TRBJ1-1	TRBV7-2	ASSFRGYTEAF
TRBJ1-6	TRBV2	ASSERDRGQGSPLH
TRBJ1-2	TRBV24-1	ATSDLHPGGDGYT
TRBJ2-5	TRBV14	ASSQTSGGSETQY
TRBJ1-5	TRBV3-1	ASSQVDGDQPQH
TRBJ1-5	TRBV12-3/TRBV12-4	ASSVRGVGNQPQH